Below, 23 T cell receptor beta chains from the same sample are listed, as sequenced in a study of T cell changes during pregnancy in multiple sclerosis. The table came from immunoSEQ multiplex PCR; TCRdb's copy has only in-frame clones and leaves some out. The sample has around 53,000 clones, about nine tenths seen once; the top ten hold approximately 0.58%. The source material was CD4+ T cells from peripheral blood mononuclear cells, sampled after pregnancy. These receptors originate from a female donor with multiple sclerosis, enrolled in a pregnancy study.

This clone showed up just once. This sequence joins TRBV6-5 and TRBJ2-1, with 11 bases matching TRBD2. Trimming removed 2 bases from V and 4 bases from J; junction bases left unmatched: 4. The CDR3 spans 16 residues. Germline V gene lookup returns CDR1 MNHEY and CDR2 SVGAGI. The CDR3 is CASSYVAGGPYNEQFF. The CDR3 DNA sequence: TGTGCCAGCAGTTACGTAGCGGGGGGGCCTTACAATGAGCAGTTCTTC.

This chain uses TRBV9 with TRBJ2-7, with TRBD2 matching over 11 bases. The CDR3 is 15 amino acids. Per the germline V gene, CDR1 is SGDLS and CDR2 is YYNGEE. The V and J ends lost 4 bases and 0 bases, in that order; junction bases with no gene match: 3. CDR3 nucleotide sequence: TGTGCCAGCAGCACCGGACTAGCGGGCTCCTACGAGCAGTACTTC. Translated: CASSTGLAGSYEQYF. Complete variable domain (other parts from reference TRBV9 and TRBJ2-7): DSGVTQTPKHLITATGQRVTLRCSPRSGDLSVYWYQQSLDQGLQFLIQYYNGEERAKGNILERFSAQQFPDLHSELNLSSLELGDSALYFCASSTGLAGSYEQYFGPGTRLTVT.

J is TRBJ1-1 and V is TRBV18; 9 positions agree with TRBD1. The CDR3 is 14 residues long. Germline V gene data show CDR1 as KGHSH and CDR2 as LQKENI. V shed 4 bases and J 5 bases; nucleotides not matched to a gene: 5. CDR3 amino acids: CASSRRTGETEAFF. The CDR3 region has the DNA TGTGCCAGCTCACGCCGGACAGGGGAAACTGAAGCTTTCTTT.

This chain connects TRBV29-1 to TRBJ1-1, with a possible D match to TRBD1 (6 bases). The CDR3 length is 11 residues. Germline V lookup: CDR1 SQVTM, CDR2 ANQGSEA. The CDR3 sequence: CRNRENTEAFF. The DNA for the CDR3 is TGCAGGAACAGGGAGAACACTGAAGCTTTCTTT.

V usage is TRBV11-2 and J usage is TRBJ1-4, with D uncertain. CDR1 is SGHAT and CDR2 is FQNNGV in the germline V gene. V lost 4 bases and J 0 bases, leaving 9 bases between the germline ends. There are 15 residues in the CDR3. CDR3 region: CASSSTVATNEKLFF. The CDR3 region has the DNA TGTGCCAGCAGCTCAACAGTGGCAACTAATGAAAAACTGTTTTTT.

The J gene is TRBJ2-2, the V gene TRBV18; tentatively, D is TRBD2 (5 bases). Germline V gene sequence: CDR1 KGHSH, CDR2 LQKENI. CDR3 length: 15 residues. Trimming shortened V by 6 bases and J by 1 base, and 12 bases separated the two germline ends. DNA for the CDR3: TGTGCCAGCTCTAGTTCGGCGGGGAACACCGGGGAGCTGTTTTTT. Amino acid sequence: CASSSSAGNTGELFF.

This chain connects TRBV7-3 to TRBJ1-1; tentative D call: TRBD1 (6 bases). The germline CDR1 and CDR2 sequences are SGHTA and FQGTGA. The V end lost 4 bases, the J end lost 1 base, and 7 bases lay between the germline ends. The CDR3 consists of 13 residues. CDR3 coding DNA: TGTGCCAGCAGCTCCAGGGGGAACACTGAAGCTTTCTTT. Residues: CASSSRGNTEAFF.

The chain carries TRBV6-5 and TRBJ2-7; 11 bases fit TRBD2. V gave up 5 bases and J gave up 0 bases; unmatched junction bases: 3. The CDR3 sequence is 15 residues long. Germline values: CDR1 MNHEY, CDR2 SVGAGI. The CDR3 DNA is TGTGCCAGCAGTAAAACTAGCGGGGGCTCCTACGAGCAGTACTTC. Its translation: CASSKTSGGSYEQYF.

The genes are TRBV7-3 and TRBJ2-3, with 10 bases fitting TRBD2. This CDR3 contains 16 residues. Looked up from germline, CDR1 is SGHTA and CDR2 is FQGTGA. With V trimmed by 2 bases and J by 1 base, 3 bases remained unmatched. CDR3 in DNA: TGTGCCAGCAGCTTAGCAAGCGGGGGGGGCACAGATACGCAGTATTTT. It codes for CASSLASGGGTDTQYF.

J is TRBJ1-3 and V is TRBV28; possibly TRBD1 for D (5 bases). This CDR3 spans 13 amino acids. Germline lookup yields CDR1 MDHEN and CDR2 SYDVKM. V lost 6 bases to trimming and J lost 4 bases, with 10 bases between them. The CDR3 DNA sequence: TGTGCCAGCAGAGGCCAGGGCGGAAACACCATATATTTT. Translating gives CASRGQGGNTIYF.

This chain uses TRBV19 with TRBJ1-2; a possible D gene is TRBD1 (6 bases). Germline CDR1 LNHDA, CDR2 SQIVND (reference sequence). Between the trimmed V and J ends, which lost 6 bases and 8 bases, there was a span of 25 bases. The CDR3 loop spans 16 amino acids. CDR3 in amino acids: CASSPRKGGSQRGYTF. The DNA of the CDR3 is TGTGCCAGTAGCCCTCGCAAGGGGGGGTCCCAACGGGGCTACACCTTC.

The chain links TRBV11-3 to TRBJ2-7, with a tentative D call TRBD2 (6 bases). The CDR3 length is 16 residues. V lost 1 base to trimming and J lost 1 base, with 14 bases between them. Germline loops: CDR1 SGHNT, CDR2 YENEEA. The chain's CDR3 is CASSLGRGRGSYEQYF. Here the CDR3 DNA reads TGTGCCAGCAGCTTAGGTAGGGGTCGGGGGTCCTACGAGCAGTACTTC.

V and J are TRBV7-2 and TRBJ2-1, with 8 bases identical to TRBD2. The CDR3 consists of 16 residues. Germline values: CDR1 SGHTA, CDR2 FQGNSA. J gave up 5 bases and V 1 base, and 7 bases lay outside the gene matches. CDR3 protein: CASSLGPARGDNEQFF. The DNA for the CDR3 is TGTGCCAGCAGCTTAGGTCCCGCGCGGGGGGACAATGAGCAGTTCTTC.

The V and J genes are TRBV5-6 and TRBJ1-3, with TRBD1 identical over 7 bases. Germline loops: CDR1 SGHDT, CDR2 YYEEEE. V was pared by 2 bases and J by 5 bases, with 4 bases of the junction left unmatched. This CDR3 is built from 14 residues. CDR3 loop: CASSFGRGRNTIYF. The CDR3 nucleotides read TGTGCCAGCAGCTTTGGCAGGGGGAGAAACACCATATATTTT. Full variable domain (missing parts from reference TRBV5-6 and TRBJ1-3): DAGVTQSPTHLIKTRGQQVTLRCSPKSGHDTVSWYQQALGQGPQFIFQYYEEEERQRGNFPDRFSGHQFPNYSSELNVNALLLGDSALYLCASSFGRGRNTIYFGEGSWLTVV.

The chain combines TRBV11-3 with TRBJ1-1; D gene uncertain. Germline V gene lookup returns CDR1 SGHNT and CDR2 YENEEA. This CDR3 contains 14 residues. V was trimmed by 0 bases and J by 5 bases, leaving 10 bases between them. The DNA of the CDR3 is TGTGCCAGCAGCTTAGAAAGCACCGGGACTGAAGCTTTCTTT. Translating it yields CASSLESTGTEAFF.

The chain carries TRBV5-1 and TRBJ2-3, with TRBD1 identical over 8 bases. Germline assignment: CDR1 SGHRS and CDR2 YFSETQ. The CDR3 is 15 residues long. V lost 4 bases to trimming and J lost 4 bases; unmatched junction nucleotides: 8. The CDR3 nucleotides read TGCGCCAGCAGCCGATTACAGGGGGACGCAGATACGCAGTATTTT. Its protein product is CASSRLQGDADTQYF.

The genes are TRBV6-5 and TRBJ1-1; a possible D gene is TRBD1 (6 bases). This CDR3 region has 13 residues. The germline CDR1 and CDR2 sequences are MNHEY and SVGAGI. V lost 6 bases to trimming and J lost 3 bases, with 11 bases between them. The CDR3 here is CASRSTGYTEAFF. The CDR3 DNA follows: TGTGCCAGCAGGTCAACAGGGTACACTGAAGCTTTCTTT.

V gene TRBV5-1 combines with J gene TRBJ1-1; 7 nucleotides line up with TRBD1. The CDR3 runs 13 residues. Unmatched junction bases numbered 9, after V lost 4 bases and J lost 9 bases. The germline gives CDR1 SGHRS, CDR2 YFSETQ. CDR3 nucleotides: TGCGCCAGCAGCAGCACTGACAGGGATCAAGCTTTCTTT. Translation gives CASSSTDRDQAFF. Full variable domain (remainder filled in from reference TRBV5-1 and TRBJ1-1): KAGVTQTPRYLIKTRGQQVTLSCSPISGHRSVSWYQQTPGQGLQFLFEYFSETQRNKGNFPGRFSGRQFSNSRSEMNVSTLELGDSALYLCASSSTDRDQAFFGQGTRLTVV.

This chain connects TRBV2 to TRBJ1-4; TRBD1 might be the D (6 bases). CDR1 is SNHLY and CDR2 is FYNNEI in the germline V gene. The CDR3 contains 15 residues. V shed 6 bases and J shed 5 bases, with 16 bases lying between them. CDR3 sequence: CASSRDAGANEKLFF. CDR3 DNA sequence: TGTGCCAGCAGCCGTGACGCGGGGGCGAATGAAAAACTGTTTTTT.

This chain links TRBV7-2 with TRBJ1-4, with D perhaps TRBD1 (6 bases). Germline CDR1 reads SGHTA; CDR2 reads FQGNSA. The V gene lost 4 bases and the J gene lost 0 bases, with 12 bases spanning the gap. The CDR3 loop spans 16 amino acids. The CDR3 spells CASSSFSGATNEKLFF. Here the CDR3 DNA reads TGTGCCAGCAGCTCATTCTCAGGGGCAACTAATGAAAAACTGTTTTTT.

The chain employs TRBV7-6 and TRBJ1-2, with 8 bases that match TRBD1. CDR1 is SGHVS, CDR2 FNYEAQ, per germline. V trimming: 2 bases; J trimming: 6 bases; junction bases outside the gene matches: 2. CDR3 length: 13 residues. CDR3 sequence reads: CASSLQGADGYTF. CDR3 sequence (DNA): TGTGCCAGCAGCTTACAGGGGGCGGATGGCTACACCTTC.

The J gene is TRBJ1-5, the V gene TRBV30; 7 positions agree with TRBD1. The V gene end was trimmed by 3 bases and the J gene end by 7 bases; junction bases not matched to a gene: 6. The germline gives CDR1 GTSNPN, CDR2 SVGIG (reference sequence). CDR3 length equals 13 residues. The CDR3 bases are TGTGCCTGGAGGGGACAGTGGGGGCAGCCCCAGCATTTT. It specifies CAWRGQWGQPQHF.

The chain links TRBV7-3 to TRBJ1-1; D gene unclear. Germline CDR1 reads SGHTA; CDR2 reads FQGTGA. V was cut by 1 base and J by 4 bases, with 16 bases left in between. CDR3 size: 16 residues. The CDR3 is CASSLNRRLEGTEAFF. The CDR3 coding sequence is TGTGCCAGCAGCTTAAACCGCCGCCTTGAGGGCACTGAAGCTTTCTTT.